The entry below gives a single T cell receptor beta chain sequence along with its context. There are 12 residues in the CDR3. Germline CDR1 reads LGHDT; CDR2 reads YNNKEL (reference sequence). Germline trimming cut 10 bases from V and 7 bases from J; bases unmatched to any gene: 3. This sample stems from a study of blood T cell repertoires in COVID-19. Study in general: From T cells, B-cell-depleted T cells, or PBMCs came the material, which was cDNA or gDNA.

The repertoire was sequenced with immunoSEQ multiplex PCR; TCRdb's copy has only in-frame clones and lacks some. The top ten hold about 8% of the sample, which has tens of thousands of clones, around 88% seen once. This clonotype originated in a woman in her 70s with acute or convalescent COVID-19. The chain is built from TRBV3-1 (or the pseudogene TRBV3-2) and TRBJ1-6; the match to TRBD1 covers 8 bases. The specimen sequenced was peripheral blood. The CDR3 loop reads CATRDRNSPLHF. In DNA form, the CDR3 reads TGTGCCACCCGGGACAGGAATTCACCCCTCCACTTT.